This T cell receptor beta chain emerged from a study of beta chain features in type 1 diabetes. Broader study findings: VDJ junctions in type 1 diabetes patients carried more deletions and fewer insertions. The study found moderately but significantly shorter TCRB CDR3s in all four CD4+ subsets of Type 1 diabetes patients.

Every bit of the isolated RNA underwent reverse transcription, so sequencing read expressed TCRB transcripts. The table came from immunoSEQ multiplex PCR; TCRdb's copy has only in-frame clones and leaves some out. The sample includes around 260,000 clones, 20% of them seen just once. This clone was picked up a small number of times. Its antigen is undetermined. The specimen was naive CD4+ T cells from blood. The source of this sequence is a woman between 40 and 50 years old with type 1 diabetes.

The CDR3 nucleotides are TGTGCTACTCACGGCTCCTACGAGCAGTACTTC. The encoded protein is CATHGSYEQYF. This chain uses TRBV28 with TRBJ2-7; D not resolved. CDR1 and CDR2 (germline): MDHEN, SYDVKM. The CDR3 has 11 amino acids.